The following is a T cell receptor beta chain sequence with its context. The identical CDR3 is also encoded by other nucleotide sequences in the sample. The method was immunoSEQ multiplex PCR; TCRdb's version includes in-frame clones alone and lacks a portion of them. The sample spans some 180,000 clones; the ten largest clones claim under 2.5%. The data stem from a study of control samples from healthy donors and cancer patients. The CDR3 is made up of 11 amino acids. V lost 3 bases and J 4 bases, leaving 6 bases between the germline ends. CDR1 and CDR2 from the germline V gene are DFQATT and SNEGSKA (reference sequence).

The material sequenced was blood. The chain has TRBV20-1 and TRBJ2-5, with D unresolved. The TCR was taken from a young woman in good health. CDR3 nucleotide sequence: TGCAGTGCTAGGCTAGGAGAGACCCAGTACTTC. Translation gives CSARLGETQYF.